This entry features one TCR beta chain sequence. What it binds is not known. These data belong to a study of post-analysis software for immune sequencing data. Study context: Patients with relapsing-remitting, secondary progressive and progressive-relapsing multiple sclerosis courses were all represented. Study observations and caveats: Those samples that were prepared in the same batch co-clustered strongly by F measure. Normalized Chao1 diversity was significantly lower in multiple sclerosis patients than in controls. Five TRBV segments, including TRBV5-6, TRBV5-1 and TRBV20-1, were more frequent in patients than controls.

V was shortened by 5 bases and J by 8 bases, with 15 bases between the two germline ends. In germline, CDR1 is SEHNR, CDR2 FQNEAQ (reference sequence). The CDR3 is 13 amino acids. Built from TCR beta cDNA, the libraries had unique molecular identifiers in them. One entry per CDR3 protein results from TCRdb running MiXCR on the PCR reads. The repertoire holds 350,000 to 500,000 distinct CDR3 sequences, with approximately 39% as singletons. The clonotype originates from a girl aged 2 to 9 with multiple sclerosis. The sequencing sample was made of blood. V usage is TRBV7-9 and J usage is TRBJ1-2; possible D gene TRBD1, 5 bases. CDR3 DNA: TGTGCCAGCAGCAAGGGGCAGGGCCGGGGCTACACCTTC. Translation: CASSKGQGRGYTF.